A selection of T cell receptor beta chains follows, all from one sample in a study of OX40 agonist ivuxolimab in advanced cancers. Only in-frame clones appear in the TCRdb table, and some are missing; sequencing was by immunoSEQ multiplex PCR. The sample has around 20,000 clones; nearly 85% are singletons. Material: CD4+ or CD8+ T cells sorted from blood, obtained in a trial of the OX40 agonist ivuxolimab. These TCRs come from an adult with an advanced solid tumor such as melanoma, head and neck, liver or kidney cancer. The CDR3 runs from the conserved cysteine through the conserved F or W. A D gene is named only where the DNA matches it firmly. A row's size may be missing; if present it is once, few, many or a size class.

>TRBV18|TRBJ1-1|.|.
TGTGCCAGCTCACAGCGGGCGTTATCTAAGAGGTTGGAAAACACTGAAGCTTTCTTT
CASSQRALSKRLENTEAFF
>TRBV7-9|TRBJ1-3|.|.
TGTGCCAGCAGCTTATTCGTAGACACCATATATTTT
CASSLFVDTIYF
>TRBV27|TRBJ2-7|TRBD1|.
TGTGCCAGCAGGGACAGGGGGTTTGTATTGGAGGGCGAGCAGTACTTC
CASRDRGFVLEGEQYF
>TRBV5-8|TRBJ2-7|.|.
TGTGCCAGCAGCGCCCCCTCCGGGGGCACGCGCGAGCAGTACTTC
CASSAPSGGTREQYF
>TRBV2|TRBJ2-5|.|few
TGTGCCAGCAGTGAGGGGGAGACCCAGTACTTC
CASSEGETQYF
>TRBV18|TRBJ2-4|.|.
TGTGCCAGCTCACCAATGGTGGGGTTAGCCAAAAACATTCAGTACTTC
CASSPMVGLAKNIQYF
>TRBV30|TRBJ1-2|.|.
TGTGCCTGGAGTTTGGACCAGGGCTACTACACCTTC
CAWSLDQGYYTF
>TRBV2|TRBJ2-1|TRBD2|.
TGTGCCAGCAACGGACTAGGCCAATTTGAGCAGTTCTTC
CASNGLGQFEQFF
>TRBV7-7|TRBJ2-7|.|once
TGTGCTAGCAGCGCCCACGGATCCTACGAGCAGTACTTC
CASSAHGSYEQYF
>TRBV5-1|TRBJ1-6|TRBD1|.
TGCGCCAGCAGCTTATTACCGGGACAGACTACGCCAAATAATTCACCCCTCCACTTT
CASSLLPGQTTPNNSPLHF
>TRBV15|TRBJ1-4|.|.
TGTGCCACCAGCAAAGGGCAGTATGAAAAACTGTTTTTT
CATSKGQYEKLFF
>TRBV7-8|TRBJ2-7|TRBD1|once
TGTGCCAGCAGCCTCGCGGCAGGGGGCACCTACGAGCAGTACTTC
CASSLAAGGTYEQYF
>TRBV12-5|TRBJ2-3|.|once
TGTGCTAGTGGCCCCCCCTCAGCGCTAGATACGCAGTATTTT
CASGPPSALDTQYF
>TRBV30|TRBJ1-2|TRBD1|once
TGTGCCTGGAGTGGCGGGGACAGGGGCCCGCTTGGCTACACCTTC
CAWSGGDRGPLGYTF
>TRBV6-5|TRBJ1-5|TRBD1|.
TGTGCCAGCAGTCGGACAGGGAGTGTGGGTCAGCCCCAGCATTTT
CASSRTGSVGQPQHF
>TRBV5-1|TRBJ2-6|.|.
TGCGCCAGCAGCCCCCCGACCTCTGGGGCCAACGTCCTGACTTTC
CASSPPTSGANVLTF
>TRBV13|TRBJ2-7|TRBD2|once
TGTGCCAGCAGCACTAACGGGGGGTACTCCTACGAGCAGTACTTC
CASSTNGGYSYEQYF